The clone carrying this T cell receptor beta chain was observed a few times. No antigen is known for it. This entry comes from a study of T cell responses to AZD1222 COVID-19 vaccine. Points from the study as a whole: Vaccination with two AZD1222 doses was followed by a rise in Spike-specific TCR breadth and depth. Nearly half of the spike-specific TCRs reportedly recognize variant regions that carry no mutations. There were mostly white British donors and more females than males, and clonal diversity was possibly underestimated.

The CDR3 totals 13 residues. The V gene end was trimmed by 4 bases and the J gene end by 3 bases; junction bases not matched to a gene: 5. From germline, CDR1 is GTSNPN and CDR2 SVGIG (reference sequence). Repertoires were generated with immunoSEQ multiplex PCR, while TCRdb's copy carries only in-frame clones and drops some. The sample gives tens of thousands of clones, roughly nine tenths of which show up once; about 2.5% is in the top ten. This rearrangement joins TRBV30 to TRBJ2-5; 7 nucleotides align to TRBD1. The sample consisted of peripheral blood, taken 28 days after the second AZD1222 dose. The sequence was obtained from an adult who received the AZD1222 COVID-19 vaccine. The CDR3 reads CAWTRQGEETQYF. Here the CDR3 DNA reads TGTGCCTGGACCCGGCAGGGGGAAGAGACCCAGTACTTC. The complete variable domain, with remaining parts taken from reference TRBV30 and TRBJ2-5, reads SQTIHQWPATLVQPVGSPLSLECTVEGTSNPNLYWYRQAAGRGLQLLFYSVGIGQISSEVPQNLSASRPQDRQFILSSKKLLLSDSGFYLCAWTRQGEETQYFGPGTRLLVL.